This record concerns one TCR beta chain sequence. This entry comes from a study of blood T cell repertoires in COVID-19. Study-level background: COVID-19 samples collected from the United States, Italy and Spain covered acute and convalescent phases.

All recovered Cohort 3 donors got two negative PCRs, got clearance, or saw symptom resolution. Germline V gives CDR1 SEHNR, CDR2 FQNEAQ (reference sequence). Between the trimmed V and J ends, which lost 8 bases and 6 bases, there was a span of 13 bases. The CDR3 extends over 12 amino acids. The method was immunoSEQ multiplex PCR; TCRdb's version includes in-frame clones alone and lacks a portion of them. The data show 400,000 or so clones, with 85% to 90% seen just once and more than 0.95% held by the top ten. The sequenced material came from PBMCs or T cells enriched from blood (not recorded which). The source of this sequence is a young man who had recovered from COVID-19. The gene calls are TRBV7-9 and TRBJ1-2, with D possibly TRBD1 on 6 matching bases. This CDR3 reads CASGKGVDGYTF. DNA of the CDR3: TGTGCCAGCGGTAAGGGGGTAGATGGCTACACCTTC.